Presented here are 20 T cell receptor beta chains from one specimen sequenced in a study of cytomegalovirus exposure and HLA in healthy donors. PCR primers comprised 60 Vbeta and 13 Jbeta primers. The data were produced by immunoSEQ multiplex PCR, yet TCRdb's version contains in-frame clones alone and is incomplete. The sample has fewer than 200,000 clones; approximately 78% are singletons. Sequenced input: PBMCs. The receptors here all came from a woman aged 18-29 years in good health and CMV-seronegative.

In DNA form, the CDR3 reads TGTGCCAGCAGAATAGCAAGTGGCGGGGAGCTGTTTTTT. Translation: CASRIASGGELFF. The chain uses TRBV4-2 and TRBJ2-2; D is uncertain. There are 13 residues in the CDR3. Germline assignment: CDR1 LGHNA and CDR2 YNFKEQ. Trimming stripped 6 bases from V and 7 bases from J, with 12 bases between.

This clone was counted between two and nine times. The chain joins TRBV6-1 to TRBJ2-7; D perhaps matches TRBD2 (6 bases). The germline V and J ends were trimmed by 10 bases and 2 bases, with 15 bases remaining between them. The CDR3 covers 13 residues. The germline V gene has CDR1 MNHNS and CDR2 SASEGT. The CDR3 coding sequence is TGTGCCACGTTGGAGGGATTCCCCTACGAGCAGTACTTC. Translated: CATLEGFPYEQYF.

This chain links TRBV18 with TRBJ1-2; maybe TRBD1 (5 bases). The germline CDR1 and CDR2 sequences are KGHSH and LQKENI. The CDR3 has 15 amino acids. V was clipped by 3 bases and J by 1 base, with 12 bases between them. This CDR3 is CASSPSGGLNYGYTF. DNA of the CDR3: TGTGCCAGCTCACCGTCGGGGGGACTTAACTATGGCTACACCTTC.

The chain combines TRBV7-6 with TRBJ1-1; maybe TRBD1 (6 bases). The V end was cut by 5 bases, the J end by 4 bases, with 23 bases between. The CDR3 totals 17 residues. CDR1 is SGHVS, CDR2 FNYEAQ, per germline. CDR3 nucleotide sequence: TGTGCCAGCAGCCCCCAGGGGTGGGGGCGTCGGGTCACTGAAGCTTTCTTT. It is translated as CASSPQGWGRRVTEAFF. The full variable domain, in which reference TRBV7-6 and TRBJ1-1 provide the parts outside the CDR3, is GAGVSQSPRYKVTKRGQDVALRCDPISGHVSLYWYRQALGQGPEFLTYFNYEAQQDKSGLPNDRFSAERPEGSISTLTIQRTEQRDSAMYRCASSPQGWGRRVTEAFFGQGTRLTVV.

This clone has a handful of counts. This rearrangement joins TRBV28 to TRBJ2-7, with 12 bases matching TRBD1. The V gene end was trimmed by 4 bases and the J gene end by 7 bases; junction bases not matched to a gene: 8. This CDR3 has 15 amino acids. Germline-derived CDR1 and CDR2 are MDHEN and SYDVKM. CDR3 protein: CASSSPGQGAREQYF. DNA for the CDR3: TGTGCCAGCAGTTCACCGGGACAGGGGGCGAGGGAGCAGTACTTC. Drawing the rest from reference TRBV28 and TRBJ2-7, the complete variable domain is DVKVTQSSRYLVKRTGEKVFLECVQDMDHENMFWYRQDPGLGLRLIYFSYDVKMKEKGDIPEGYSVSREKKERFSLILESASTNQTSMYLCASSSPGQGAREQYFGPGTRLTVT.

This sequence joins TRBV29-1 and TRBJ1-2; unclear D gene. The CDR3 spans 12 residues. Germline assignment: CDR1 SQVTM and CDR2 ANQGSEA. The germline V and J ends were trimmed by 4 bases and 3 bases, with 9 bases remaining between them. For the CDR3, the DNA is TGCAGCGTTGCAAACAATCACTATGGCTACACCTTC. It yields the protein CSVANNHYGYTF.

The chain couples TRBV11-2 to TRBJ1-2; 7 bases match TRBD1. Unmatched junction bases numbered 5, after V lost 2 bases and J lost 8 bases. CDR3 length equals 13 residues. Germline CDR1 is SGHAT and CDR2 is FQNNGV. As DNA, the CDR3 is TGTGCCAGCAGCTTAAGAGGGGGCCAGGGCTACACCTTC. Protein: CASSLRGGQGYTF.

This clone was seen once. The chain carries TRBV19 and TRBJ1-5, with a possible D match to TRBD1 (5 bases). The CDR3 consists of 14 residues. V gave up 5 bases and J gave up 2 bases, with 10 bases separating them. CDR1 is LNHDA, CDR2 SQIVND, per germline (reference sequence). CDR3 amino acids: CASSVQDGNQPQHF. CDR3 bases: TGTGCCAGTAGTGTACAGGATGGCAATCAGCCCCAGCATTTT. Complete variable domain (other parts from reference TRBV19 and TRBJ1-5): DGGITQSPKYLFRKEGQNVTLSCEQNLNHDAMYWYRQDPGQGLRLIYYSQIVNDFQKGDIAEGYSVSREKKESFPLTVTSAQKNPTAFYLCASSVQDGNQPQHFGDGTRLSIL.

This clone was observed a few times. V gene TRBV10-3 combines with J gene TRBJ1-4; 10 bases align to TRBD1. The CDR3 is made up of 14 amino acids. Unmatched junction bases numbered 5, after V lost 5 bases and J lost 8 bases. Germline V lookup: CDR1 ENHRY, CDR2 SYGVKD. CDR3: CAISLGTGEEKLFF. CDR3 coding DNA: TGTGCCATCAGTCTCGGGACAGGGGAAGAAAAACTGTTTTTT.

This chain joins TRBV10-3 and TRBJ1-2; TRBD1 agrees at 9 bases. Looked up from germline, CDR1 is ENHRY and CDR2 is SYGVKD. With V trimmed by 4 bases and J by 8 bases, 14 bases remained unmatched. This CDR3 region has 16 residues. The CDR3 bases are TGTGCCATCAGTGTGGGACAGGGCCAACTCCCAACGGGCTACACCTTC. Translation gives CAISVGQGQLPTGYTF.

V gene TRBV4-1 combines with J gene TRBJ2-7; 7 bases are a match to TRBD1. The CDR3 consists of 16 residues. The V gene end was trimmed by 4 bases and the J gene end by 0 bases; junction bases not matched to a gene: 9. CDR1 is MGHRA, CDR2 YSYEKL, per germline. CDR3 residues: CASSLVGQLSSYEQYF. As DNA, the CDR3 is TGCGCCAGCAGCCTCGTGGGACAGCTTTCCTCCTACGAGCAGTACTTC.

In its sample, this clone was seen a few times. The genes are TRBV6-1 and TRBJ1-1, with TRBD1 matching 9 bases. The ends lost 5 bases at V and 3 bases at J; junction bases unmatched: 7. The CDR3 has 15 amino acids. CDR1 is MNHNS, CDR2 SASEGT, per germline. The CDR3 bases are TGTGCCAGCAGTAGCCGGGACAGGGCGGACACTGAAGCTTTCTTT. As protein: CASSSRDRADTEAFF.

The rearrangement links TRBV9 to TRBJ2-7, with D possibly being TRBD1 (5 bases). Trimming removed 8 bases at V and 3 bases at J, with 18 bases between. Per the germline V gene, CDR1 is SGDLS and CDR2 is YYNGEE. The CDR3 runs 14 residues. The CDR3 DNA follows: TGTGCCAGTCCTCGTGGGGCCACCCTCTACGAGCAGTACGTC. Protein: CASPRGATLYEQYV.

This clone appeared once. The V gene is TRBV7-9, the J gene TRBJ1-5; 9 nucleotides align to TRBD1. V trimming: 6 bases; J trimming: 6 bases; junction bases outside the gene matches: 9. The CDR3 extends over 15 amino acids. Looked up from germline, CDR1 is SEHNR and CDR2 is FQNEAQ (reference sequence). The CDR3 protein is CASSSAGTGSQPQHF. The CDR3 DNA is TGTGCCAGCAGTTCAGCAGGGACAGGGAGTCAGCCCCAGCATTTT.

The chain is built from TRBV19 and TRBJ1-2; no clear D. This CDR3 has 12 residues. V was pared by 5 bases and J by 5 bases, with 9 bases between. CDR1 and CDR2 from the germline V gene are LNHDA and SQIVND (reference sequence). CDR3 sequence reads: CASSRSGYGYTF. As DNA, the CDR3 is TGTGCCAGTAGTCGCTCGGGGTATGGCTACACCTTC.

The chain carries TRBV11-3 and TRBJ2-5; maybe TRBD1 (5 bases). The V gene lost 5 bases and the J gene lost 1 base, with 14 bases spanning the gap. The CDR3 extends over 15 amino acids. Germline values: CDR1 SGHNT, CDR2 YENEEA. The DNA for the CDR3 is TGTGCCAGCAGCGCCTTTTCTGGGGCCCAAGAGACCCAGTACTTC. The encoded protein is CASSAFSGAQETQYF.

The rearrangement uses TRBV4-3 and TRBJ1-6, with 10 positions matching TRBD1. This CDR3 spans 15 amino acids. J lost 11 bases, V lost 5 bases, and 9 bases had no gene match. Germline CDR1 and CDR2: LGHNA and YSLEER. As DNA, the CDR3 is TGCGCCAGCAGCGATCGACAGGGGGCTTTGACACCCCTCCACTTT. This gives the protein CASSDRQGALTPLHF.

The chain recombines TRBV7-9 with TRBJ2-1; 9 positions match TRBD2. CDR3 length equals 19 residues. V lost 1 base and J lost 0; bases outside the gene matches: 10. The V gene's germline CDR1 is SEHNR and CDR2 FQNEAQ (reference sequence). The CDR3 reads CASSLVAGGLDSSYNEQFF. The CDR3 coding sequence is TGTGCCAGCAGCTTAGTTGCGGGAGGGCTTGATAGCTCCTACAATGAGCAGTTCTTC.

The chain carries TRBV7-2 and TRBJ1-2; no clear D gene. The CDR3 has 18 residues. The germline V gene encodes CDR1 SGHTA and CDR2 FQGNSA. Trimming removed 2 bases at V and 7 bases at J, with 26 bases between. The chain's CDR3 is CASSLFRIRAREEIGYTF. The CDR3 coding sequence is TGTGCCAGCAGCTTATTTAGAATTAGGGCACGGGAAGAAATTGGCTACACCTTC.

This chain links TRBV6-5 with TRBJ2-7, with 8 bases identical to TRBD2. Germline V gene sequence: CDR1 MNHEY, CDR2 SVGAGI. The CDR3 length is 15 residues. J lost 3 bases, V lost 0 bases, and 4 bases had no gene match. DNA for the CDR3: TGTGCCAGCAGTTACTCGACGGGGGGGGTCTACGAGCAGTACTTC. Its protein is CASSYSTGGVYEQYF.